This TCR beta chain was sequenced for a study of cytomegalovirus exposure and HLA in healthy donors. The CDR3 is 16 amino acids. Germline V gives CDR1 MDHEN, CDR2 SYDVKM. V was pared by 3 bases and J by 6 bases, with 8 bases of the junction left unmatched. This PCR relied on a set of 60 Vbeta primers and 13 Jbeta primers. Method: immunoSEQ multiplex PCR; TCRdb's copy keeps in-frame clones and lacks some. The table has approximately 110,000 clones, 74% seen once. Material for sequencing was PBMCs. This clonotype was obtained from a woman between 50 and 59 years old in good health and CMV-seropositive. This chain joins TRBV28 and TRBJ2-5, with 12 bases lining up with TRBD2. The CDR3 sequence: CASSFPASGGEKTQYF. CDR3 sequence (DNA): TGTGCCAGCAGTTTCCCGGCTAGCGGGGGGGAAAAGACCCAGTACTTC.